This is a list of T cell receptor beta chains from one sample in a study of shared clonotypes between healthy human individuals. Clones were read by immunoSEQ multiplex PCR, and TCRdb kept only the in-frame ones, dropping some. Of approximately 940,000 clones listed, approximately 80% are singletons. What was sequenced was memory CD4+ T cells sorted from blood. The source is a man in his late teens or twenties in good health. CDR3s include the opening cysteine and the closing phenylalanine or tryptophan. The order of the fields is J gene, clone size, D gene, V gene, CDR3 DNA, CDR3 protein. D genes are given only for firm matches. Part of the rows lack a size; the others show once, few, many or a class for expanded clones.

J gene: TRBJ1-1; clone size: NA; D gene: NA; V gene: TRBV30; CDR3 DNA: TGTGCCTGGAGTGGAAGGCGGGGAACCAAGAACACTGAAGCTTTCTTT; CDR3 protein: CAWSGRRGTKNTEAFF
J gene: TRBJ2-3; clone size: NA; D gene: TRBD2; V gene: TRBV5-1; CDR3 DNA: TGCGCCAGCAGCTTTAGCGGGGGGCCCGCCACAGATACGCAGTATTTT; CDR3 protein: CASSFSGGPATDTQYF
J gene: TRBJ2-3; clone size: NA; D gene: NA; V gene: TRBV11-1; CDR3 DNA: TGTGCCAGCAGCTTAGAGGGGAGAGATACGCAGTATTTT; CDR3 protein: CASSLEGRDTQYF
J gene: TRBJ1-4; clone size: NA; D gene: NA; V gene: TRBV15; CDR3 DNA: TGTGCCACCAGCACGGACATTGGCGAAAAACTGTTTTTT; CDR3 protein: CATSTDIGEKLFF
J gene: TRBJ2-2; clone size: NA; D gene: NA; V gene: TRBV6-1; CDR3 DNA: TGTGCCAGCAGTTTGCTGGTGCCCACCGGGGAGCTGTTTTTT; CDR3 protein: CASSLLVPTGELFF
J gene: TRBJ2-6; clone size: NA; D gene: NA; V gene: TRBV4-2; CDR3 DNA: TGTGCCACCAGTAGATTGGACTCTGGGGCCAACGTCCTGACTTTC; CDR3 protein: CATSRLDSGANVLTF
J gene: TRBJ1-1; clone size: NA; D gene: NA; V gene: TRBV27; CDR3 DNA: TGTGCCAGCAGTTTCGGCGGGATGAACACTGAAGCTTTCTTT; CDR3 protein: CASSFGGMNTEAFF
J gene: TRBJ2-1; clone size: NA; D gene: TRBD2; V gene: TRBV13; CDR3 DNA: TGTGCCAGCAGCGGGGGACTAGCGATAGACAATGAGCAGTTCTTC; CDR3 protein: CASSGGLAIDNEQFF
J gene: TRBJ1-4; clone size: NA; D gene: NA; V gene: TRBV27; CDR3 DNA: TGTGCCAGCAGTTTACGGGGGGCCGGTGAAAAACTGTTTTTT; CDR3 protein: CASSLRGAGEKLFF
J gene: TRBJ1-5; clone size: NA; D gene: NA; V gene: TRBV28; CDR3 DNA: TGTGCCAGCAGTTTCGCGGGGGTGCGGCAGCCCCAGCATTTT; CDR3 protein: CASSFAGVRQPQHF
J gene: TRBJ2-7; clone size: NA; D gene: NA; V gene: TRBV30; CDR3 DNA: TGTGCCTGGGAAAATAAGGCAGGTAACTCCTACGAGCAGTACTTC; CDR3 protein: CAWENKAGNSYEQYF
J gene: TRBJ1-5; clone size: NA; D gene: NA; V gene: TRBV19; CDR3 DNA: TGTGCCAGCCGCGAGGGCCCTTGGAATCAGCCCCAGCATTTT; CDR3 protein: CASREGPWNQPQHF
J gene: TRBJ2-7; clone size: NA; D gene: TRBD1; V gene: TRBV7-7; CDR3 DNA: TGTGCTAGCAGCCTCGGGACAGGGGGGGTCTACGAGCAGTACTTC; CDR3 protein: CASSLGTGGVYEQYF
J gene: TRBJ1-5; clone size: once; D gene: TRBD1; V gene: TRBV7-2; CDR3 DNA: TGTGCCAGCAAGAAGGGGGCCCTTAGCAATCAGCCCCAGCATTTT; CDR3 protein: CASKKGALSNQPQHF
J gene: TRBJ1-2; clone size: NA; D gene: TRBD1; V gene: TRBV28; CDR3 DNA: TGTGCCAGCAGGATCAGGGGGCTTTTCACCTTC; CDR3 protein: CASRIRGLFTF
J gene: TRBJ2-5; clone size: NA; D gene: NA; V gene: TRBV18; CDR3 DNA: TGTGCCAGCTCACCACCGAGCCTAGCGCAAGAGACCCAGTACTTC; CDR3 protein: CASSPPSLAQETQYF
J gene: TRBJ1-1; clone size: NA; D gene: NA; V gene: TRBV2; CDR3 DNA: TGTGCCAGCACCACCTGGGGCGTATCCACTGAAGCTTTCTTT; CDR3 protein: CASTTWGVSTEAFF
J gene: TRBJ2-7; clone size: NA; D gene: TRBD1; V gene: TRBV15; CDR3 DNA: TGTGCCACCAGCACCGGACAGGTAGGGCACGAGCAGTACTTC; CDR3 protein: CATSTGQVGHEQYF
J gene: TRBJ1-6; clone size: NA; D gene: NA; V gene: TRBV10-2; CDR3 DNA: TGCGCCAGCAGTGAGAAAGGGAATTCACCCCTCCACTTT; CDR3 protein: CASSEKGNSPLHF
J gene: TRBJ2-1; clone size: NA; D gene: TRBD2; V gene: TRBV2; CDR3 DNA: TGTGCCAGCAGGATAAGGGGACTAGCCGATGAGCAGTTCTTC; CDR3 protein: CASRIRGLADEQFF
J gene: TRBJ1-5; clone size: few; D gene: NA; V gene: TRBV19; CDR3 DNA: TGTGCCAGTAGTCCCCGGGGAGGAGGCAATCAGCCCCAGCATTTT; CDR3 protein: CASSPRGGGNQPQHF
J gene: TRBJ2-3; clone size: NA; D gene: TRBD1; V gene: TRBV27; CDR3 DNA: TGTGCCAGCAGTTGGTCGACAGGGGGTAGGGATACGCAGTATTTT; CDR3 protein: CASSWSTGGRDTQYF
J gene: TRBJ2-5; clone size: NA; D gene: NA; V gene: TRBV5-4; CDR3 DNA: TGTGCCAGCAGTCTCATCTCGGGGACCCAGTACTTC; CDR3 protein: CASSLISGTQYF
J gene: TRBJ1-1; clone size: NA; D gene: NA; V gene: TRBV6-5; CDR3 DNA: TGTGCCAGCAGTTCCGTCGGGGGCACTGAAGCTTTCTTT; CDR3 protein: CASSSVGGTEAFF
J gene: TRBJ2-1; clone size: NA; D gene: TRBD2; V gene: TRBV19; CDR3 DNA: TGTGCCAGTAACGGCGGGAGGGCTTCATCCTACAATGAGCAGTTCTTC; CDR3 protein: CASNGGRASSYNEQFF
J gene: TRBJ2-5; clone size: NA; D gene: NA; V gene: TRBV2; CDR3 DNA: TGTGCCAGCGCAAGGGACTCCCAAGAGACCCAGTACTTC; CDR3 protein: CASARDSQETQYF
J gene: TRBJ1-5; clone size: NA; D gene: NA; V gene: TRBV5-1; CDR3 DNA: TGCGCCAGCAGCGAACTGACAGGTAACAATCAGCCCCAGCATTTT; CDR3 protein: CASSELTGNNQPQHF
J gene: TRBJ2-3; clone size: once; D gene: NA; V gene: TRBV20-1; CDR3 DNA: TGCAGTGCGCCGCTATTAGATACGCAGTATTTT; CDR3 protein: CSAPLLDTQYF
J gene: TRBJ1-3; clone size: NA; D gene: TRBD1; V gene: TRBV9; CDR3 DNA: TGTGCCAGCAGCCCTCGGGACAGTAACTCTGGAAACACCATATATTTT; CDR3 protein: CASSPRDSNSGNTIYF
J gene: TRBJ1-4; clone size: few; D gene: TRBD1; V gene: TRBV30; CDR3 DNA: TGTGCCTGGGCGGGACAGGGGAAAGAAAAACTGTTTTTT; CDR3 protein: CAWAGQGKEKLFF
J gene: TRBJ1-5; clone size: NA; D gene: TRBD1; V gene: TRBV18; CDR3 DNA: TGTGCCAGCTCACCAGACAGGGCAGATAGCAATCAGCCCCAGCATTTT; CDR3 protein: CASSPDRADSNQPQHF
J gene: TRBJ2-1; clone size: NA; D gene: NA; V gene: TRBV7-6; CDR3 DNA: TGTGCCAGTAATTCGGGAGAGAGCTCCTACAATGAGCAGTTCTTC; CDR3 protein: CASNSGESSYNEQFF
J gene: TRBJ1-1; clone size: NA; D gene: NA; V gene: TRBV7-9; CDR3 DNA: TGTGCCAGCAGCTCGTCGACAGGAGACACTGAAGCTTTCTTT; CDR3 protein: CASSSSTGDTEAFF
J gene: TRBJ2-7; clone size: NA; D gene: NA; V gene: TRBV11-1; CDR3 DNA: TGTGCCAGCAGCGTCGGGACACCATCCTACGAGCAGTACTTC; CDR3 protein: CASSVGTPSYEQYF
J gene: TRBJ1-2; clone size: NA; D gene: TRBD1; V gene: TRBV6-1; CDR3 DNA: TGTGCCAGCAGTACCCGACAGGGGGCGGACTATGGCTACACCTTC; CDR3 protein: CASSTRQGADYGYTF
J gene: TRBJ1-4; clone size: NA; D gene: TRBD1; V gene: TRBV2; CDR3 DNA: TGTGCCAGCCGCCGCAGCGACAGGGGCTATGAAAAACTGTTTTTT; CDR3 protein: CASRRSDRGYEKLFF
J gene: TRBJ2-1; clone size: NA; D gene: TRBD2; V gene: TRBV7-2; CDR3 DNA: TGTGCCAGCAGCTTACAGCTAGCGGGGGGTTCCTACAATGAGCAGTTCTTC; CDR3 protein: CASSLQLAGGSYNEQFF
J gene: TRBJ2-7; clone size: NA; D gene: NA; V gene: TRBV6-1; CDR3 DNA: TGTGCCAGCGTTGCTAGTTCCTACGAGCAGTACTTC; CDR3 protein: CASVASSYEQYF
J gene: TRBJ1-5; clone size: many; D gene: NA; V gene: TRBV2; CDR3 DNA: TGTGCCAGCGGCGGTTCAGGGTATAGCAATCAGCCCCAGCATTTT; CDR3 protein: CASGGSGYSNQPQHF
J gene: TRBJ1-5; clone size: NA; D gene: TRBD1; V gene: TRBV7-2; CDR3 DNA: TGTGCCAGCAGCCCGATCACAGGGGGAAATCAGCCCCAGCATTTT; CDR3 protein: CASSPITGGNQPQHF
J gene: TRBJ2-2; clone size: NA; D gene: NA; V gene: TRBV12-2; CDR3 DNA: TGTGCAAGTCGCTTAGTATTCGATGGGACCATCAACACCGGGGAGCTGTTTTTT; CDR3 protein: CASRLVFDGTINTGELFF
J gene: TRBJ2-7; clone size: NA; D gene: TRBD2; V gene: TRBV6-6; CDR3 DNA: TGTGCCAGCAGTTACGGTTGGGGAGGGGCTGTCGACGAGCAGTACTTC; CDR3 protein: CASSYGWGGAVDEQYF
J gene: TRBJ1-1; clone size: NA; D gene: NA; V gene: TRBV2; CDR3 DNA: TGTGCCAGCTCGGTTAAAAGTGAAGCTTTCTTT; CDR3 protein: CASSVKSEAFF
J gene: TRBJ2-7; clone size: NA; D gene: NA; V gene: TRBV7-9; CDR3 DNA: TGTGCCAGCAGTCTCTCGAGCGAGCAGTACTTC; CDR3 protein: CASSLSSEQYF
J gene: TRBJ2-7; clone size: NA; D gene: NA; V gene: TRBV7-9; CDR3 DNA: TGTGCCAGCAGCTTTCAGGAGGGGGTTCAGTACTTC; CDR3 protein: CASSFQEGVQYF
J gene: TRBJ2-6; clone size: NA; D gene: NA; V gene: TRBV6-1; CDR3 DNA: TGTGCCAGCAGTGAAGGGGGCGGGGCCAACGTCCTGACTTTC; CDR3 protein: CASSEGGGANVLTF
J gene: TRBJ1-1; clone size: few; D gene: NA; V gene: TRBV2; CDR3 DNA: TGTGCCAGCAGTAACACAATGAACACTGAAGCTTTCTTT; CDR3 protein: CASSNTMNTEAFF
J gene: TRBJ1-1; clone size: NA; D gene: NA; V gene: TRBV19; CDR3 DNA: TGTGCCAGTAGTAAAGGGGGTAACACTGAAGCTTTCTTT; CDR3 protein: CASSKGGNTEAFF
J gene: TRBJ2-7; clone size: NA; D gene: NA; V gene: TRBV18; CDR3 DNA: TGTGCCAGCTCACCCGGACAGCCCCGGTACGAGCAGTACTTC; CDR3 protein: CASSPGQPRYEQYF
J gene: TRBJ1-4; clone size: once; D gene: NA; V gene: TRBV30; CDR3 DNA: TGTGCCTGGACCATTTCGACAGCCTTTAATGAAAAACTGTTTTTT; CDR3 protein: CAWTISTAFNEKLFF
J gene: TRBJ2-7; clone size: once; D gene: TRBD2; V gene: TRBV9; CDR3 DNA: TGTGCCAGCAGCGGGAGACTAGCGGGGACCCCAGCAGCCTACGAGCAGTACTTC; CDR3 protein: CASSGRLAGTPAAYEQYF
J gene: TRBJ2-5; clone size: few; D gene: NA; V gene: TRBV2; CDR3 DNA: TGTGCCAGCAAATATCAAGAGACCCAGTACTTC; CDR3 protein: CASKYQETQYF
J gene: TRBJ2-5; clone size: few; D gene: NA; V gene: TRBV21-1; CDR3 DNA: TGTGCCAGCAGCAAGCAGGGTGCGGTTGAGACCCAGTACTTC; CDR3 protein: CASSKQGAVETQYF
J gene: TRBJ2-5; clone size: NA; D gene: NA; V gene: TRBV27; CDR3 DNA: TGTGCCAGCAGTTTGCGGTCGGGCCAAGAGACCCAGTACTTC; CDR3 protein: CASSLRSGQETQYF
J gene: TRBJ2-1; clone size: NA; D gene: TRBD1; V gene: TRBV29-1; CDR3 DNA: TGCAGCGTTGTGAGGGGGGACAGGGTGAATGAGCAGTTCTTC; CDR3 protein: CSVVRGDRVNEQFF